The next 8 T cell receptor beta chains were all read from a single sample in a study of T cells in Graves' hyperthyroidism and ophthalmopathy. Amplified TCR beta CDR3 regions derived from RNA transcripts. During a first-round RT-PCR of the TCR CDR3, the HTBI primer set was used. TCRdb called the multiplex PCR reads again in MiXCR, with one record for every CDR3 protein. The table lists about 400,000 distinct CDR3 sequences, 15% of them singletons, with 32% in the top ten. The sequencing input was blood. The receptors were gathered from a woman aged 25 to 45 with Graves' hyperthyroidism.

A few counts support this clonotype. The chain carries TRBV14 and TRBJ2-1; D may be TRBD1 or TRBD2 (5 bases each). V lost 0 bases and J lost 8, with 14 bases in between. Per the germline V gene, CDR1 is SGHDN and CDR2 is FVKESK. The CDR3 covers 15 residues. CDR3 residues: CASSQDRDRGYEQFF. In DNA, the CDR3 is TGTGCCAGCAGCCAAGATAGGGACCGGGGCTATGAGCAGTTCTTC.

This chain's CDR3 is CASSSQGGIEKLFF. In DNA form, the CDR3 reads TGTGCCAGCAGCTCCCAGGGAGGGATTGAAAAACTGTTTTTT. This chain uses TRBV7-2 with TRBJ1-4; possible D gene TRBD1, 5 bases. The length of the CDR3 is 14 residues. V lost 4 bases and J 7 bases, leaving 13 bases between the germline ends. CDR1 is SGHTA and CDR2 is FQGNSA in the germline V gene.

This clonotype was seen repeatedly, ten times or more. The rearrangement links TRBV6-1 to TRBJ2-1; D unclear. V was cut by 7 bases and J by 7 bases, with 23 bases left in between. This CDR3 contains 16 residues. From germline, CDR1 is MNHNS and CDR2 SASEGT. CDR3 sequence reads: CASTWERAGFMNEQFF. The CDR3, as DNA: TGTGCCAGCACTTGGGAAAGGGCCGGGTTTATGAATGAGCAGTTCTTC.

This clonotype was observed a handful of times. The chain recombines TRBV24-1 with TRBJ2-3; TRBD2 agrees at 10 bases. The CDR3 totals 20 residues. After removal of 6 bases from V and 5 bases from J, the junction contained 22 bases not matched to a gene. Germline V gene sequence: CDR1 KGHDR, CDR2 SFDVKD. CDR3 DNA: TGTGCCACCAGTATAGGGCTAGCGGGAGCCCCCATAAGAGTTCAAGATACGCAGTATTTT. Its protein is CATSIGLAGAPIRVQDTQYF.

This clonotype has more than one count but fewer than ten. The CDR3, as DNA: TGTGCCAGCAGTATCCAGGACAGGCTCTATGGCTACACCTTC. This translates into CASSIQDRLYGYTF. This chain connects TRBV6-1 to TRBJ1-2, with 7 bases fitting TRBD1. Germline V lookup: CDR1 MNHNS, CDR2 SASEGT. The ends lost 5 bases at V and 4 bases at J; junction bases unmatched: 7. The CDR3 spans 14 residues.

The table lists this clonotype with a few counts. The chain employs TRBV20-1 and TRBJ2-1, with TRBD2 matching over 7 bases. This CDR3 contains 14 residues. Germline V gene lookup returns CDR1 DFQATT and CDR2 SNEGSKA (reference sequence). V shed 3 bases, J shed 10 bases, and the junction held 12 bases outside the gene matches. Written as DNA, the CDR3 is TGCAGTGCTAGCTCTAGCGGACGTCCTTGGGAGCAGTTCTTC. It codes for CSASSSGRPWEQFF.

This clonotype occurred a few times. This chain links TRBV3-1 with TRBJ1-1; D gene unclear. The V end lost 4 bases, the J end lost 1 base, and 13 bases lay between the germline ends. The CDR3 is 15 residues long. Per the germline V gene, CDR1 is LGHDT and CDR2 is YNNKEL (reference sequence). The DNA of the CDR3 is TGTGCCAGCAGCCGGTCATTTCCGTCGAACACTGAAGCTTTCTTT. Residues: CASSRSFPSNTEAFF. Based on the CDR3 plus reference TRBV3-1 and TRBJ1-1, the full variable domain is DTAVSQTPKYLVTQMGNDKSIKCEQNLGHDTMYWYKQDSKKFLKIMFSYNNKELIINETVPNRFSPKSPDKAHLNLHINSLELGDSAVYFCASSRSFPSNTEAFFGQGTRLTVV.

As to this clonotype: At one end, the junction sequence differs from germline, possibly due to a read error. This chain links TRBV28 with TRBJ2-7; possibly TRBD1 for D (5 bases). Germline CDR1 MDHEN, CDR2 SYDVKM. There are 12 residues in the CDR3. This chain's CDR3 is CATRQTTYERYF. The CDR3 coding sequence is TGTGCCACCCGACAGACAACTTACGAGCGGTACTTC.